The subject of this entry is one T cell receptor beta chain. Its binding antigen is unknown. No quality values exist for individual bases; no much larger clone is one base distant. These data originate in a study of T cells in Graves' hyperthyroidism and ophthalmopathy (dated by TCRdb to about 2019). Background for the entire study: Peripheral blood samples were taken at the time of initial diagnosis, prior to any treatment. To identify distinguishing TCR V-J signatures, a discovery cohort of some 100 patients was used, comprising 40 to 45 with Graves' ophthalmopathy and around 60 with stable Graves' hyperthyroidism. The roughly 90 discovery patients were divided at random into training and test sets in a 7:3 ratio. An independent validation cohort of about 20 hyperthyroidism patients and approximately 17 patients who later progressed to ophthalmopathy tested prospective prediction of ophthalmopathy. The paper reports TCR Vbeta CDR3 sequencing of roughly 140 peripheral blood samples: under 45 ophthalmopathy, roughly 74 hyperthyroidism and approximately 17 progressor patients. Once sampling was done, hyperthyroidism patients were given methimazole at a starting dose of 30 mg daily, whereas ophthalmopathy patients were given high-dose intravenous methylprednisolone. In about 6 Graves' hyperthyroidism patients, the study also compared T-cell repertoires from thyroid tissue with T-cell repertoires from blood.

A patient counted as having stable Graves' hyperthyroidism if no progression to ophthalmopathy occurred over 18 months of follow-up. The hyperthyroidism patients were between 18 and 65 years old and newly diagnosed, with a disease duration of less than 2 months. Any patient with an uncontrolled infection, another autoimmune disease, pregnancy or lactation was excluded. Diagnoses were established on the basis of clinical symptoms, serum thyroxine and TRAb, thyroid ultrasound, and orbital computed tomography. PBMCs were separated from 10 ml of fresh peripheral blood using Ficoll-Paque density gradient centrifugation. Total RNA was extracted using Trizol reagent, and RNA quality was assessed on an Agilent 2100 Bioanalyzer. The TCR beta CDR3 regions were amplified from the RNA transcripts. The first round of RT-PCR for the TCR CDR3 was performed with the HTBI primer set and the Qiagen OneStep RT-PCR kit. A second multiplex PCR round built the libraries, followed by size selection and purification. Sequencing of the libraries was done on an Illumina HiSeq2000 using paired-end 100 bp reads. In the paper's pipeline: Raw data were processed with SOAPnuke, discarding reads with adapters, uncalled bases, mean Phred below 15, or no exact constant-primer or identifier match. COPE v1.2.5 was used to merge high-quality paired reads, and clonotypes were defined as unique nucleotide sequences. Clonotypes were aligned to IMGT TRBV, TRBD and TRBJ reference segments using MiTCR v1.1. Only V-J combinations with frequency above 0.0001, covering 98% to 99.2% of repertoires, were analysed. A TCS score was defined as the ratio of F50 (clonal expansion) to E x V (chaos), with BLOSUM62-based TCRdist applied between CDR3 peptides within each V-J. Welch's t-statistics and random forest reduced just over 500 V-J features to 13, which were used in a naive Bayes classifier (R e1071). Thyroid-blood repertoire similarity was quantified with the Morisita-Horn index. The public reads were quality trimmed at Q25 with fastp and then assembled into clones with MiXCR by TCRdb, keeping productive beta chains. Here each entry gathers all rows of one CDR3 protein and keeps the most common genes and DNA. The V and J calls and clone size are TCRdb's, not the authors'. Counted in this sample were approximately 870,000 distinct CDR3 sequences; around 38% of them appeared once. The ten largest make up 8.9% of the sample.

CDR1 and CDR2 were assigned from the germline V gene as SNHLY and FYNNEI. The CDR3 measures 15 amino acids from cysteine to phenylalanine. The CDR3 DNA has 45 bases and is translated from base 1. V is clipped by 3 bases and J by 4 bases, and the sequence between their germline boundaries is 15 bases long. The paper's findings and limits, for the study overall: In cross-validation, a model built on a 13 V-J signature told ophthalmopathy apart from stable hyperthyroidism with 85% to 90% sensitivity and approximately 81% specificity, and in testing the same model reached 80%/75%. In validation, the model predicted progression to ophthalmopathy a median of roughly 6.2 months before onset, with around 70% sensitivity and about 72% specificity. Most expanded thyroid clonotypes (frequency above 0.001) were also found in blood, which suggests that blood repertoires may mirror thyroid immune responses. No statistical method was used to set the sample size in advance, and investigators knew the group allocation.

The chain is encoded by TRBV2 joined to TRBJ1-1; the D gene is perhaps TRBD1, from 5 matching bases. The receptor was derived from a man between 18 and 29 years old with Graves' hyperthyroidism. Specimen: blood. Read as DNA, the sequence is TGTGCCAGCAGTGATGTTGGGGGACCGGGCACTGAAGCTTTCTTT. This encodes CASSDVGGPGTEAFF.